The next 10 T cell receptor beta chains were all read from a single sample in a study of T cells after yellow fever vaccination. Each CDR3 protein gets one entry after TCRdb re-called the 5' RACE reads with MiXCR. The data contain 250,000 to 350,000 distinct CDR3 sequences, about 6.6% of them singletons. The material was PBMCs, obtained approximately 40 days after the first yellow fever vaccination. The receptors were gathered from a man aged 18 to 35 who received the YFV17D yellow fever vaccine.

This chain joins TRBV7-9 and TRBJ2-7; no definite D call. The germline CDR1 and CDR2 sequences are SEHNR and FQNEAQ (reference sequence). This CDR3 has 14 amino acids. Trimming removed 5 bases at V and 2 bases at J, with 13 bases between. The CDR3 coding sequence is TGTGCCAGCAGCCCGATCTCCCCCCCCTACGAGCAGTACTTC. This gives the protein CASSPISPPYEQYF.

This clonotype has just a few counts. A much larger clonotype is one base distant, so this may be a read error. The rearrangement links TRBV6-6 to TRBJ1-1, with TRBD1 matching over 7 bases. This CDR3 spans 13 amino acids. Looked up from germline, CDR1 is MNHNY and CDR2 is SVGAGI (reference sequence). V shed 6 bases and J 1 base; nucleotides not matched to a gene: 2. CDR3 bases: TGTGCCAGCAGATGGACAGGGAACACTGAAGCTTTCTTT. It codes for CASRWTGNTEAFF.

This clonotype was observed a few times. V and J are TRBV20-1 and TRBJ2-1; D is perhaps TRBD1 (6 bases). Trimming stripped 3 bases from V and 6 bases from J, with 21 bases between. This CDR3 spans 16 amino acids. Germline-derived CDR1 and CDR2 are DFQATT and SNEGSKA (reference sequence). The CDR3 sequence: CSARVWGRSLFNEQFF. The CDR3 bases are TGCAGTGCTAGGGTGTGGGGGCGGTCACTCTTCAATGAGCAGTTCTTC.

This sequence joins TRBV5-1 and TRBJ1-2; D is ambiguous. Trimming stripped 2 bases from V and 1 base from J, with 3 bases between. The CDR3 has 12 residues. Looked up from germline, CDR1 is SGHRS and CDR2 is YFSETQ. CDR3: CASSFDNYGYTF. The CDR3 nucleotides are TGCGCCAGCAGCTTTGATAACTATGGCTACACCTTC.

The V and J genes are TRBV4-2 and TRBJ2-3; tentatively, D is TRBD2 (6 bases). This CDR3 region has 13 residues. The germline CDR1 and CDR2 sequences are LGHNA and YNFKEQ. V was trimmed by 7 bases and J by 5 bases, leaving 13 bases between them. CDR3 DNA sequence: TGTGCCAGCACCCTTAGGAGGGGAGATACGCAGTATTTT. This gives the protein CASTLRRGDTQYF.

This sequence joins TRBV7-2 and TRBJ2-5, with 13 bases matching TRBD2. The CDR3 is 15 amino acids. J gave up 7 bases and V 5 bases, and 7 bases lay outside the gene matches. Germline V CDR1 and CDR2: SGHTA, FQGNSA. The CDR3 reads CASSTSGGAGRTQYF. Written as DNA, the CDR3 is TGTGCCAGCAGCACTAGCGGGGGGGCCGGTCGGACCCAGTACTTC.

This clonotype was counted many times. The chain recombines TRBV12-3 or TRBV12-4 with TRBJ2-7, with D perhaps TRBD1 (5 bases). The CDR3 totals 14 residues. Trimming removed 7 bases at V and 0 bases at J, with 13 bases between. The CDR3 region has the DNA TGTGCCAGCACCTTTACAGGCCTCTCCTACGAGCAGTACTTC. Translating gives CASTFTGLSYEQYF.

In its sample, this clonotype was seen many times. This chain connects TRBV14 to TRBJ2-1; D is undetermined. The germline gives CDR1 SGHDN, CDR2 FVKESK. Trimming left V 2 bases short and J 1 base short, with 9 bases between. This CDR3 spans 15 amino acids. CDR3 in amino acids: CASSQLSISYNEQFF. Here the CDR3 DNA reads TGTGCCAGCAGCCAACTCTCCATATCCTACAATGAGCAGTTCTTC.

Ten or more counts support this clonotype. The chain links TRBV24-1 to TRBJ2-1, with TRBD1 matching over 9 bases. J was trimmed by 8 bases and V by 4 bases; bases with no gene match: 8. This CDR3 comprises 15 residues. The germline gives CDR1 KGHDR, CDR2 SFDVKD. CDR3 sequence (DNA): TGTGCCACCAGTGACCCGGGACAGGGAGCCGATGAGCAGTTCTTC. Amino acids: CATSDPGQGADEQFF.

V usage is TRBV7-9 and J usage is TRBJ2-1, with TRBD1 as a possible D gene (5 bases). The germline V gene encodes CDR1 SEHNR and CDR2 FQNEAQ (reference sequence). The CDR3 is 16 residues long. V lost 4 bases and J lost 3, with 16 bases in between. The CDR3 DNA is TGTGCCAGCAGCTCCCTGATGGACAAGAACTACAATGAGCAGTTCTTC. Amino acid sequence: CASSSLMDKNYNEQFF.